This T cell receptor beta chain was sequenced in a study of a mutant IDH1 vaccine in newly diagnosed glioma. Study overall: Patients had eight vaccinations, in weeks 1, 3, 5, 7, 11, 15, 19 and 23. Antecedent treatment encompassed radiotherapy, temozolomide, or their combination; the majority received both.

This CDR3 spans 13 amino acids. The junction had 10 bases not matched to a gene; V was cut back by 4 bases and J by 10 bases. CDR1 SGHTS and CDR2 YDEGEE come from the germline V gene. Time point indicated: week 11, during vaccination. Mutant IDH1 20-mer peptide, at 300 ug, made up each vaccine dose, with topical imiquimod. Each donor presented with a new WHO grade 3 or 4 astrocytoma that tested IDH1-mutant and showed ATRX loss. About this clone itself: Its antigen remains unidentified.

Only in-frame clones appear in the TCRdb table, and some are missing; sequencing was by immunoSEQ multiplex PCR. This sample yields over 60,000 clones, of which 89% are seen a single time; under 2% belongs to the top ten. This specimen consisted of PBMCs, obtained from a glioma patient whose treatment included an IDH1 peptide vaccine. J is TRBJ1-1 and V is TRBV5-8; the match to TRBD1 covers 7 bases. This TCR derives from a man between 40 and 49 years old with glioma. DNA for the CDR3: TGTGCCAGCAGCCACAAGACAGGGTATGTAGCTTTCTTT. The encoded protein is CASSHKTGYVAFF.